This is a list of T cell receptor beta chains from one sample in a study of blood T cell repertoires in COVID-19. TCRdb's copy holds only in-frame clones and misses some; the assay was immunoSEQ multiplex PCR. The sample yields about 280,000 clones, roughly 85% seen once. Sequencing was done on a sample of PBMCs or T cells enriched from blood (not recorded which). The receptors come from a woman aged 40 to 55 who had recovered from COVID-19. Each CDR3 is given with its conserved first and last residue. A D gene is named only where the DNA matches it firmly. Not all rows give a size; the values are once, few, many and, for expanded clones, a class.

NA	TRBV27	TRBJ2-7	NA	TGTGCCAGCAGTCAGGGTAGGGATATCGCCTACTTC	CASSQGRDIAYF
NA	TRBV29-1	TRBJ2-3	NA	TGCAGCGTCGAAAAGCGGACCGCGACAGATACGCAGTATTTT	CSVEKRTATDTQYF
NA	TRBV7-2	TRBJ2-1	NA	TGTGCCAGCAGACTACACCGGGACTTCCACAATGAGCAGTTCTTC	CASRLHRDFHNEQFF
NA	TRBV5-1	TRBJ1-1	NA	TGCGCCAGCAGCTTGCCCGGGGAGAACACTGAAGCTTTCTTT	CASSLPGENTEAFF
NA	TRBV20-1	TRBJ1-2	TRBD1	TGCAGTGGGGACAGTAATTGGGGCTACACCTTC	CSGDSNWGYTF
once	TRBV7-2	TRBJ2-5	TRBD2	TGTGCCAGCAGCTCCCCGGGGGGAGACGAGACCCAGTACTTC	CASSSPGGDETQYF
NA	TRBV11-2	TRBJ2-1	TRBD2	TGTGCCAGCAGCTTAGATCAGGTTAGCGGGAGGGCACAGTTCTTC	CASSLDQVSGRAQFF
NA	TRBV3-1/TRBV3-2	TRBJ2-2	NA	TGTGCCAGCAGCCACGCTCAGGGTTACGGGGAGCTGTTTTTT	CASSHAQGYGELFF
NA	TRBV3-1/TRBV3-2	TRBJ2-5	NA	TGTGCCAGCAGCCAAGTCTACGGCGGGCGGGCCCAGTACTTC	CASSQVYGGRAQYF
NA	TRBV7-9	TRBJ1-1	NA	TGTGCCAGCAGCTCGCAGGGCACCGCAACCACTGAAGCTTTCTTT	CASSSQGTATTEAFF
NA	TRBV28	TRBJ1-1	NA	TGTGCCAGCAGTGCGCCCCCCGGAGGGACTGAAGCTTTCTTT	CASSAPPGGTEAFF
NA	TRBV2	TRBJ2-1	TRBD2	TGTGCCAGCAGTGTGCTAGCGGTATACAATGAGCAGTTCTTC	CASSVLAVYNEQFF
NA	TRBV7-9	TRBJ1-4	TRBD1	TGTGCCAGCAGCTCCGGGACAGAGAATGAAAAACTGTTTTTT	CASSSGTENEKLFF
few	TRBV6-5	TRBJ1-1	NA	TGTGCCAGCAGTTACTGGGGGGGCGGCACTGAAGCTTTCTTT	CASSYWGGGTEAFF
NA	TRBV6-1	TRBJ2-3	TRBD2	TGTGCCAGCAGTGAATTTGTAGGTAGCGGGAGTCTGGATACGCAGTATTTT	CASSEFVGSGSLDTQYF
NA	TRBV5-5	TRBJ2-2	NA	TGTGCCAGCAGCTTAGGCCCCACGACAGCGAACACCGGGGAGCTGTTTTTT	CASSLGPTTANTGELFF
NA	TRBV7-6	TRBJ2-3	NA	TGTGCCAGCAGCTTAGGGCTTAGCGGCGTGGATACGCAGTATTTT	CASSLGLSGVDTQYF
NA	TRBV7-2	TRBJ2-5	TRBD2	TGTGCCAGCACCTTACTCTTCCTAGCGGGAATAAAGACCCAGTACTTC	CASTLLFLAGIKTQYF
NA	TRBV2	TRBJ1-5	NA	TGTGCCAGCAGTCGTATTGGACAGACCAATCAGCCCCAGCATTTT	CASSRIGQTNQPQHF
NA	TRBV6-5	TRBJ2-1	TRBD2	TGTGCCAGCAGTTACTCGCCGGGACTAGACAGTGAGCAGTTCTTC	CASSYSPGLDSEQFF
NA	TRBV28	TRBJ2-7	TRBD2	TGTGCCAGCAGACTCAGCGGGAGGAGCTCCTACGAGCAGTACTTC	CASRLSGRSSYEQYF
once	TRBV3-1/TRBV3-2	TRBJ1-5	NA	TGTGCCAGCAGCCCACTGGCAGGAGGTCAGCCCCAGCATTTT	CASSPLAGGQPQHF
NA	TRBV6-2/TRBV6-3	TRBJ2-3	TRBD2	TGTGCCAGCAGTTACCTTAGCGGGAGGGGTTACGGCACAGATACGCAGTATTTT	CASSYLSGRGYGTDTQYF
few	TRBV28	TRBJ2-1	NA	TGTGCCAGCAGTTCCTGGGGAGACAATGAGCAGTTCTTC	CASSSWGDNEQFF
NA	TRBV24-1	TRBJ1-2	NA	TGTGCCACCAGTGATATGACAGCTCCCTATGGCTACACCTTC	CATSDMTAPYGYTF
NA	TRBV28	TRBJ2-1	NA	TGTGCCAGCAGGCCGACAGGCGGCAATGAGCAGTTCTTC	CASRPTGGNEQFF
NA	TRBV2	TRBJ2-2	TRBD2	TGTGCCAGCAGTGGGGGGACTAAAACACCGGACGGCGCGCTGTTTTTT	CASSGGTKTPDGALFF
NA	TRBV5-1	TRBJ2-5	TRBD2	TGCGCCAGCAGCGCGGGGGAAATAAACCAAGAGACCCAGTACTTC	CASSAGEINQETQYF
NA	TRBV2	TRBJ1-5	NA	TGTGCCAGCAGACCGGACTCCAATCAGCCCCAGCATTTT	CASRPDSNQPQHF
once	TRBV6-6	TRBJ1-2	NA	TGTGCCAGCAGTTACGATCCTGGGGTGGGAGTCTATGGCTACACCTTC	CASSYDPGVGVYGYTF
NA	TRBV28	TRBJ1-5	NA	TGTGCCATAACCGAGATAACGGTGCCTCGGGGGCCCCAGCATTTT	CAITEITVPRGPQHF
NA	TRBV5-1	TRBJ2-7	TRBD2	TGCGCCAGCAGCTTGCTTCCTAGCGGGGGGACCTACGAGCAGTACTTC	CASSLLPSGGTYEQYF
NA	TRBV28	TRBJ1-2	NA	TGTGCCAGCAGTACGACAGTCGGCTACACCTTC	CASSTTVGYTF
NA	TRBV12-5	TRBJ2-2	NA	TGTGCTAGTGGTTTGACAGGGCTGGGCGGGGAGCTGTTTTTT	CASGLTGLGGELFF
NA	TRBV19	TRBJ2-3	TRBD2	TGTGCCAGTAGTACTGGACTAGCGGCACTCACAGATACGCAGTATTTT	CASSTGLAALTDTQYF
NA	TRBV28	TRBJ2-5	NA	TGTGCCAGCAGTTTAAGGGAGGCCCAGTACTTC	CASSLREAQYF
NA	TRBV4-1	TRBJ2-1	NA	TGCGCCAGCAGCCCGTATGGAGGGATCAATGAGCAGTTCTTC	CASSPYGGINEQFF
NA	TRBV4-3	TRBJ1-3	TRBD1	TGCGCCAGCACCTCAGACAGGGGGCTCGGAAATACCATATATTTT	CASTSDRGLGNTIYF
many	TRBV2	TRBJ2-2	TRBD1	TGTGCCAGCAGTACAGGGGTGATCGGGGAGCTGTTTTTT	CASSTGVIGELFF
NA	TRBV5-1	TRBJ2-5	TRBD2	TGCGCCAGCAGCTCGACTAGCGGTAAAGAGACCCAGTACTTC	CASSSTSGKETQYF
NA	TRBV24-1	TRBJ2-3	NA	TGTGCCACCAGTACTCAGGAGGGCACAGATACGCAGTATTTT	CATSTQEGTDTQYF
NA	TRBV5-4	TRBJ1-2	NA	TGTGCCAGCAGCTTGGAACGGGGTGGCTATGGCTACACCTTC	CASSLERGGYGYTF
NA	TRBV5-4	TRBJ2-1	TRBD2	TGTGCCAGCAGCCTCAGCGGGAGAACGGACAATGAGCAGTTCTTC	CASSLSGRTDNEQFF
few	TRBV5-3	TRBJ1-2	NA	TGTGCCAGAAGCTTTCTGCGGGGGCCTCCCCATGGCTACACCTTC	CARSFLRGPPHGYTF
once	TRBV6-5	TRBJ1-2	TRBD1	TGTGCCAGCAGTTCCGGACAGGGTAACTATGGCTACACCTTC	CASSSGQGNYGYTF
once	TRBV3-1/TRBV3-2	TRBJ1-4	TRBD1	TGTGCCAGCAGCACGACAGGGGAAGGTGAAAAACTGTTTTTT	CASSTTGEGEKLFF
NA	TRBV2	TRBJ2-7	TRBD2	TGTGCCAGCAGTGGGGTCACCCCGGGGGGGTACGAGCAGTACTTC	CASSGVTPGGYEQYF
once	TRBV13	TRBJ2-7	TRBD2	TGTGCCAGCAGCGCCGCCGTTTTAGCGGGAGAAGACGAGCAGTACTTC	CASSAAVLAGEDEQYF
NA	TRBV5-4	TRBJ1-3	NA	TGTGCCAGCAGCTCCCGGGGGGGGTTGGGAAACACCATATATTTT	CASSSRGGLGNTIYF
NA	TRBV6-5	TRBJ1-3	NA	TGTGCCAGCAGTCGACAGTGGGGCTCTGGAAACACCATATATTTT	CASSRQWGSGNTIYF
NA	TRBV19	TRBJ1-1	TRBD1	TGTGCCAGTAGGGTAACAGGGGGCTCTTCTGAAGCTTTCTTT	CASRVTGGSSEAFF
NA	TRBV27	TRBJ1-2	NA	TGTGCCAGCAGCCAGGGCGACTATGGCTACACCTTC	CASSQGDYGYTF